Each of the 26 T cell receptor beta chains below was sequenced from the same sample in a study of beta chain features in type 1 diabetes. Study-wide findings and caveats: In all four CD4+ subsets, TCRB CDR3 length was significantly, moderately reduced in type 1 diabetes.

All of the isolated RNA was reverse transcribed, so expressed TCRB transcripts were sequenced. Assay used: immunoSEQ multiplex PCR; TCRdb lists only in-frame clones, some missing. The sample records around 160,000 clones, around 8.3% being singletons. The antigens these receptors bind are not known. Sequencing was performed on central memory CD4+ T cells from blood. These receptors came from a woman aged 18-30 years with type 1 diabetes.

This clone has more than one count but fewer than ten. The chain couples TRBV18 to TRBJ1-1; D ambiguous. Deletions cut 1 base from V and 1 base from J, with 7 bases between. The length of the CDR3 is 14 residues. CDR1 and CDR2 (germline): KGHSH, LQKENI. The CDR3 sequence is CASSPQAGNTEAFF. The CDR3 nucleotides are TGTGCCAGCTCACCACAAGCGGGGAACACTGAAGCTTTCTTT.

V usage is TRBV2 and J usage is TRBJ1-2, with D possibly being TRBD1 (6 bases). Germline CDR1 is SNHLY and CDR2 is FYNNEI. CDR3 length equals 14 residues. V dropped 5 bases and J dropped 9 bases, with 19 bases sitting between them. For the CDR3, the DNA is TGTGCCAGCAGTCTCGGACAGTTTGGTTCCAGCTACACCTTC. This encodes CASSLGQFGSSYTF.

This clone was counted between two and nine times. J is TRBJ1-1 and V is TRBV5-4; TRBD1 aligns across 7 bases. The CDR3 length is 15 residues. Germline V gives CDR1 SGHNT, CDR2 YYREEE (reference sequence). V lost 0 bases and J lost 5; bases outside the gene matches: 7. The CDR3 reads CASSLGGGIGTEAFF. Written as DNA, the CDR3 is TGTGCCAGCAGCTTGGGAGGGGGCATCGGTACTGAAGCTTTCTTT.

A few counts support this clone. The chain uses TRBV19 and TRBJ2-7, with D possibly being TRBD2 (6 bases). The germline CDR1 and CDR2 sequences are LNHDA and SQIVND (reference sequence). The CDR3 length is 14 residues. The V end lost 7 bases, the J end lost 6 bases, and 19 bases lay between the germline ends. Here the CDR3 DNA reads TGTGCCAGTACCGGTTCGGGAGAGGGGCGCGAGCAGTACTTC. Residues: CASTGSGEGREQYF.

This chain connects TRBV5-1 to TRBJ2-3; 9 positions match TRBD1. Germline-derived CDR1 and CDR2 are SGHRS and YFSETQ. The CDR3 length is 16 residues. The junction had 2 bases not matched to a gene; V was cut back by 0 bases and J by 0 bases. The CDR3 is CASSLAQGASTDTQYF. CDR3 nucleotides: TGCGCCAGCAGCTTGGCACAGGGGGCCAGCACAGATACGCAGTATTTT.

This chain uses TRBV4-3 with TRBJ2-2, with no clear D. This CDR3 has 12 residues. Trimming pared 5 bases from V and 7 bases from J, leaving 8 bases between. Germline V gene data show CDR1 as LGHNA and CDR2 as YSLEER. DNA for the CDR3: TGCGCCAGCAGCACCCGACACGGGGAGCTGTTTTTT. This encodes CASSTRHGELFF.

The chain couples TRBV6-6 to TRBJ2-5, with TRBD1 matching over 10 bases. There are 13 residues in the CDR3. V shed 10 bases, J shed 2 bases, and the junction held 4 bases outside the gene matches. The germline CDR1 and CDR2 sequences are MNHNY and SVGAGI (reference sequence). DNA for the CDR3: TGTGCCACCCTGGACAGGGGGCAAGAGACCCAGTACTTC. The encoded protein is CATLDRGQETQYF.

The sample holds a few counts of this clone. The chain is built from TRBV5-4 and TRBJ2-7; D is unclear. Germline values: CDR1 SGHNT, CDR2 YYREEE (reference sequence). This CDR3 is built from 14 residues. V was clipped by 4 bases and J by 3 bases, with 14 bases between them. CDR3 sequence: CASSPDGAHYEQYF. The CDR3 nucleotides read TGTGCCAGCAGCCCAGACGGAGCCCACTACGAGCAGTACTTC.

CDR3 residues: CASSFRGDYTDTQYF. CDR3 coding DNA: TGTGCCAGCAGCTTCCGGGGGGATTACACAGATACGCAGTATTTT. V is TRBV9 and J is TRBJ2-3; 7 positions agree with TRBD2. The CDR3 consists of 15 residues. Germline CDR1 is SGDLS and CDR2 is YYNGEE. The V and J ends lost 4 bases and 2 bases, in that order; junction bases with no gene match: 7.

The chain combines TRBV7-9 with TRBJ2-1; D remains ambiguous. CDR3 length equals 16 residues. Germline V gene sequence: CDR1 SEHNR, CDR2 FQNEAQ (reference sequence). Trimming stripped 0 bases from V and 7 bases from J, with 16 bases between. The CDR3 DNA is TGTGCCAGCAGCTTAGCGGCTGACTGGCGGTTTAATGAGCAGTTCTTC. It codes for CASSLAADWRFNEQFF.

A few counts support this clone. The rearrangement joins TRBV29-1 to TRBJ2-1; 8 bases fit TRBD2. The CDR3 has 15 residues. The V and J ends lost 8 bases and 6 bases, in that order; junction bases with no gene match: 15. From germline, CDR1 is SQVTM and CDR2 ANQGSEA. CDR3 DNA sequence: TGCAGCTGGGGCGCGGGGGGCCCTCCACCCAATGAGCAGTTCTTC. Translation: CSWGAGGPPPNEQFF.

For this clone: Other nucleotide sequences in the sample specify the same CDR3. V gene TRBV2 combines with J gene TRBJ1-5, with 9 bases identical to TRBD1. CDR1 and CDR2 (germline): SNHLY, FYNNEI. CDR3 length equals 13 residues. Losses at the gene ends were 7 bases for V and 5 bases for J; bases not matched to a gene: 3. The CDR3 here is CASTRTGDQPQHF. In DNA form, the CDR3 reads TGTGCCAGCACCCGGACAGGGGATCAGCCCCAGCATTTT.

V is TRBV25-1 and J is TRBJ2-2; D is perhaps TRBD1 (5 bases). From germline, CDR1 is MGHDK and CDR2 SYGVNS. The CDR3 contains 14 residues. V shed 3 bases and J shed 6 bases, with 11 bases lying between them. The CDR3: CASSDPGFAGELFF. In DNA, the CDR3 is TGTGCCAGCAGTGACCCAGGGTTTGCCGGGGAGCTGTTTTTT.

In its sample, this clone was seen a few times. The chain has TRBV14 and TRBJ2-5, with TRBD1 matching over 7 bases. This CDR3 has 14 residues. J gave up 4 bases and V 5 bases, and 7 bases lay outside the gene matches. The germline V gene has CDR1 SGHDN and CDR2 FVKESK. The CDR3 region is CASSFGQVGETQYF. Written as DNA, the CDR3 is TGTGCCAGCAGCTTCGGACAGGTCGGAGAGACCCAGTACTTC.

This clone was detected only a few times. The chain carries TRBV7-9 and TRBJ2-5; the D is unclear. Germline CDR1 and CDR2: SEHNR and FQNEAQ (reference sequence). With 0 bases removed from V and 7 bases from J, the gap between germline ends came to 6 bases. The CDR3 consists of 12 residues. The CDR3 loop reads CASSLAEATQYF. CDR3 nucleotide sequence: TGTGCCAGCAGCTTAGCAGAGGCGACCCAGTACTTC.

This clone was observed a few times. The chain combines TRBV19 with TRBJ2-5; 8 nucleotides line up with TRBD1. Germline V gives CDR1 LNHDA, CDR2 SQIVND (reference sequence). The CDR3 covers 14 residues. After removal of 5 bases from V and 5 bases from J, the junction contained 7 bases not matched to a gene. The CDR3: CASSAYTGGETQYF. Written as DNA, the CDR3 is TGTGCCAGTAGTGCCTACACAGGGGGTGAGACCCAGTACTTC.

This clone was recorded a few times. The V and J genes are TRBV7-2 and TRBJ2-1, with TRBD2 as a possible D gene (6 bases). The V gene's germline CDR1 is SGHTA and CDR2 FQGNSA. V was shortened by 5 bases and J by 1 base, with 6 bases between the two germline ends. The CDR3 runs to 13 residues. CDR3 sequence (DNA): TGTGCCAGCAGCGGGACTTCCTACAATGAGCAGTTCTTC. This codes for CASSGTSYNEQFF. Drawing the rest from reference TRBV7-2 and TRBJ2-1, the complete variable domain is GAGVSQSPSNKVTEKGKDVELRCDPISGHTALYWYRQSLGQGLEFLIYFQGNSAPDKSGLPSDRFSAERTGGSVSTLTIQRTQQEDSAVYLCASSGTSYNEQFFGPGTRLTVL.

In this sample, this clone turned up a few times. Other DNA sequences within the sample encode an identical CDR3. CDR3 loop: CASSFSGSETQYF. CDR3 DNA sequence: TGCGCCAGCAGCTTTTCAGGTTCGGAGACCCAGTACTTC. This sequence joins TRBV5-1 and TRBJ2-5; D is undetermined. V dropped 2 bases and J dropped 5 bases, with 10 bases sitting between them. This CDR3 region has 13 residues. Germline V gene data show CDR1 as SGHRS and CDR2 as YFSETQ.

The J gene is TRBJ1-1, the V gene TRBV19; a weak D match, TRBD1 (6 bases). V was shortened by 6 bases and J by 7 bases, with 18 bases between the two germline ends. The CDR3 runs 14 residues. Germline V gives CDR1 LNHDA, CDR2 SQIVND (reference sequence). CDR3 protein: CASSPVDRLIEAFF. CDR3 in DNA: TGTGCCAGTAGCCCCGTCGACAGGCTAATTGAAGCTTTCTTT.

The sample holds a few counts of this clone. The V and J genes are TRBV11-2 and TRBJ2-7, with D uncertain. In germline, CDR1 is SGHAT, CDR2 FQNNGV. Trimming removed 2 bases from V and 3 bases from J, with 11 bases in between. The CDR3 sequence is 14 residues long. In nucleotides, the CDR3 is TGTGCCAGCAGCTTATCCCAACTCGGCTACGAGCAGTACTTC. It is translated as CASSLSQLGYEQYF.

The CDR3, as DNA: TGTGCCAGCAGTCGCCAGGTGAGCTCCTACAATGAGCAGTTCTTC. It translates to CASSRQVSSYNEQFF. V and J are TRBV6-5 and TRBJ2-1; the D is unclear. CDR1 is MNHEY and CDR2 is SVGAGI in the germline V gene. Trimming cost V 5 bases and J 0 bases, with 11 bases left between them. The CDR3 is 15 residues long.

This clone was counted between two and nine times. This chain's CDR3 is CASSATSGRDTQYF. The CDR3 DNA reads as TGTGCCAGCTCAGCTACTAGCGGGAGGGATACGCAGTATTTT. V gene TRBV18 combines with J gene TRBJ2-3, with TRBD2 matching 12 bases. The germline CDR1 and CDR2 sequences are KGHSH and LQKENI. The CDR3 is 14 amino acids. Losses at the gene ends were 5 bases for V and 6 bases for J; bases not matched to a gene: 3.

This chain links TRBV15 with TRBJ2-2; 13 nucleotides agree with TRBD2. Germline V CDR1 and CDR2: LNHNV, YYDKDF (reference sequence). V shed 1 base, J shed 2 bases, and the junction held 4 bases outside the gene matches. The CDR3 covers 18 residues. CDR3 protein: CATSRGTSGRLNTGELFF. The CDR3 DNA reads as TGTGCCACCAGCAGAGGGACTAGCGGGAGACTCAACACCGGGGAGCTGTTTTTT.

Only a few counts were recorded for this clone. This chain uses TRBV4-2 with TRBJ2-6; D unclear. The germline V gene encodes CDR1 LGHNA and CDR2 YNFKEQ. This CDR3 contains 15 residues. V lost 1 base and J 0 bases, leaving 4 bases between the germline ends. For the CDR3, the DNA is TGTGCCAGCAGCCAAGCAGTCTCTGGGGCCAACGTCCTGACTTTC. It specifies CASSQAVSGANVLTF.

J is TRBJ2-3 and V is TRBV15, with TRBD1 as a possible D gene (6 bases). The CDR3 runs to 14 residues. With 4 bases removed from V and 4 bases from J, the gap between germline ends came to 12 bases. Germline CDR1 LNHNV, CDR2 YYDKDF (reference sequence). CDR3 residues: CATSNRVGADTQYF. In nucleotides, the CDR3 is TGTGCCACCAGCAACAGGGTAGGCGCAGATACGCAGTATTTT.

This clone occurred a few times. The chain employs TRBV18 and TRBJ2-2; TRBD2 matches at 8 bases. Looked up from germline, CDR1 is KGHSH and CDR2 is LQKENI. V shed 7 bases, J shed 0 bases, and the junction held 4 bases outside the gene matches. The length of the CDR3 is 15 residues. The CDR3, as DNA: TGTGCCAGCTTAATTAGCGGGGCGAACACCGGGGAGCTGTTTTTT. It yields the protein CASLISGANTGELFF.